This T cell receptor beta chain was identified during a study of blood T cells in healthy people across ages. Study observations and caveats: Since the PBMCs were unsorted, naive and antigen-experienced cells could not be conclusively compared.

As regards this clonotype: The antigen is undetermined.

The donors, all healthy, were Caucasians living in Russia, aged about 6 to 100. The second PCR ran about 6 to 12 cycles with a sample-barcoded 5' primer and J-beta primers. MiXCR, applied by TCRdb to the 5' RACE reads, yields one record per CDR3 protein. The sample shows around 800,000 distinct CDR3 sequences, less than 80% of them seen only once. Germline V gives CDR1 LGHNA, CDR2 YNFKEQ. The CDR3 runs to 16 residues. The V and J ends lost 4 bases and 2 bases respectively, with 16 bases between them. The source material was blood. The genes are TRBV4-2 and TRBJ2-3, with D possibly matching TRBD2 (6 bases). The sequence was collected from a man aged 25 to 40 in good health. Here the CDR3 reads CASSLGGGRNTDTQYF. The CDR3 DNA reads TGTGCCAGCAGCCTCGGTGGAGGGAGGAACACAGATACGCAGTATTTT.